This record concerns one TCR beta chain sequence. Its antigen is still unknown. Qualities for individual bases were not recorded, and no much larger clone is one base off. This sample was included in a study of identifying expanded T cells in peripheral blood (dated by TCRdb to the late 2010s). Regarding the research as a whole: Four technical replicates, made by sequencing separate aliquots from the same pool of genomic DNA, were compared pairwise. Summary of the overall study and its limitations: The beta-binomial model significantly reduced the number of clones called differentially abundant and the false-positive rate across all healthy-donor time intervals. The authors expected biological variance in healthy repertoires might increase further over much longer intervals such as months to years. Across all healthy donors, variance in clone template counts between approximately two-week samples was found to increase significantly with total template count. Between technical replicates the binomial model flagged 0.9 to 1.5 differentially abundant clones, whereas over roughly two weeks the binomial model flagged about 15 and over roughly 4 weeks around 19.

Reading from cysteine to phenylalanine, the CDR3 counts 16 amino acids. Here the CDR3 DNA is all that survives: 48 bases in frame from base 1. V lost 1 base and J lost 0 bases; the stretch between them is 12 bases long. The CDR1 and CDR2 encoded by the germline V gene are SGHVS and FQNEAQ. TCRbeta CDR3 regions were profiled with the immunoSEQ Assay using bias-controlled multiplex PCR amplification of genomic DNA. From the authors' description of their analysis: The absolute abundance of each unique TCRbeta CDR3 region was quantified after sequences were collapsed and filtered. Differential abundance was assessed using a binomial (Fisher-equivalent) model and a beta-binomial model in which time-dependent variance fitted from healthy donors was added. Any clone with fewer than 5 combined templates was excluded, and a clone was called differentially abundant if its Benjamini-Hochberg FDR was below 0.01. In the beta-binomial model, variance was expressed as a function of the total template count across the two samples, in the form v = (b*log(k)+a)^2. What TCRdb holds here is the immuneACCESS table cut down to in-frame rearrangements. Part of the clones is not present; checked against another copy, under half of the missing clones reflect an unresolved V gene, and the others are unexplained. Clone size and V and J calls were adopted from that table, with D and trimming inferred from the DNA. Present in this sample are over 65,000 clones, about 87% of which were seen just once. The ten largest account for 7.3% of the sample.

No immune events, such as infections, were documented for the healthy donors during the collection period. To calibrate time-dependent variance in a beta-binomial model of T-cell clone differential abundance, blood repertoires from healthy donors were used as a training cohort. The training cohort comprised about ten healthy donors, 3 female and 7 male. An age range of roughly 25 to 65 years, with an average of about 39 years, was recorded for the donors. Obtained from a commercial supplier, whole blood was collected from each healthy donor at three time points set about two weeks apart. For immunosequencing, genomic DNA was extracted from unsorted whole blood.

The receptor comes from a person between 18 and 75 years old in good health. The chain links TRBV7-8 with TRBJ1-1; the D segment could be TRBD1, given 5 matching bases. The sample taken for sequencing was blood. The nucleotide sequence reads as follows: TGTGCCAGCAGCTTAGAGGCAGGGCCCTTGAACACTGAAGCTTTCTTT. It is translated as CASSLEAGPLNTEAFF.